These 10 T cell receptor beta chains came from one sample sequenced in a study of beta chain features in type 1 diabetes. General study points: In every one of the four CD4+ subsets, TCRB CDR3s were moderately but significantly shorter in Type 1 diabetes patients.

Of the isolated RNA, all was reverse transcribed, and so the sequenced material was expressed TCRB transcripts. The table came from immunoSEQ multiplex PCR; TCRdb's copy has only in-frame clones and leaves some out. The data show a few hundred thousand clones, roughly 12% seen once. These TCRs are of unknown antigen specificity. Material for sequencing was naive CD4+ T cells from blood. These receptors came from a woman under 30 with type 1 diabetes.

The table lists this clone with a few counts. V and J are TRBV29-1 and TRBJ2-5, with D perhaps matching TRBD2 (6 bases). This CDR3 region has 15 residues. V was pared by 7 bases and J by 1 base, with 19 bases between. Germline assignment: CDR1 SQVTM and CDR2 ANQGSEA. Here the CDR3 reads CSARRDLRSQETQYF. The CDR3 DNA reads as TGCAGCGCCCGCCGGGACTTACGAAGCCAAGAGACCCAGTACTTC.

The CDR3 loop reads CASSSGQANSPLHF. The CDR3 nucleotides are TGTGCCAGCAGTTCGGGACAGGCGAATTCACCCCTCCACTTT. This sequence joins TRBV7-9 and TRBJ1-6; TRBD1 aligns across 8 bases. This CDR3 has 14 residues. Germline V gene sequence: CDR1 SEHNR, CDR2 FQNEAQ (reference sequence). Germline trimming cut 6 bases from V and 7 bases from J; bases unmatched to any gene: 5.

This sequence joins TRBV7-2 and TRBJ2-1; D is undetermined. The CDR3 spans 12 residues. The V and J ends lost 4 bases and 7 bases respectively, with 8 bases between them. CDR1 SGHTA and CDR2 FQGNSA come from the germline V gene. The CDR3 protein is CASSSYSNEQFF. CDR3 in DNA: TGTGCCAGCAGCTCCTACAGTAATGAGCAGTTCTTC.

This clone was seen more than once but under ten times. V is TRBV28 and J is TRBJ2-7, with a possible D match to TRBD2 (6 bases). Germline V gene lookup returns CDR1 MDHEN and CDR2 SYDVKM. V was trimmed by 4 bases and J by 2 bases, leaving 9 bases between them. The CDR3 runs 13 residues. CDR3 coding DNA: TGTGCCAGCAGTTCGGGGGAGCCCTACGAGCAGTACTTC. Encoded protein: CASSSGEPYEQYF.

This clone was detected a few times. The V gene is TRBV6-5, the J gene TRBJ2-5, with D possibly TRBD1 on 6 matching bases. The germline CDR1 and CDR2 sequences are MNHEY and SVGAGI. The CDR3 contains 14 residues. The V gene lost 6 bases and the J gene lost 1 base, with 12 bases spanning the gap. CDR3 DNA: TGTGCCAGCAGCCAGGGGAACCTCCAAGAGACCCAGTACTTC. As protein: CASSQGNLQETQYF.

The V gene is TRBV5-1, the J gene TRBJ1-1; TRBD1 agrees at 8 bases. Germline values: CDR1 SGHRS, CDR2 YFSETQ. This CDR3 comprises 16 residues. Trimming took 2 bases from V and 0 from J; bases not matched to a gene: 6. The CDR3 DNA follows: TGCGCCAGCAGCTTAGGACAGGGAGGAGTGAACACTGAAGCTTTCTTT. It is translated as CASSLGQGGVNTEAFF.

This clone has just a few counts. The V gene is TRBV11-3, the J gene TRBJ2-1; 12 bases fit TRBD2. Germline loops: CDR1 SGHNT, CDR2 YENEEA. V lost 6 bases and J lost 4; bases outside the gene matches: 4. CDR3 length: 15 residues. CDR3 DNA: TGTGCCAGCAGAGAAGGACTAGCGGGGTACAATGAGCAGTTCTTC. Its protein product is CASREGLAGYNEQFF.

This clone appeared a few times. V is TRBV5-1 and J is TRBJ2-1, with a tentative D call TRBD2 (6 bases). The CDR3 has 15 residues. Germline CDR1 is SGHRS and CDR2 is YFSETQ. V was clipped by 0 bases and J by 4 bases, with 11 bases between them. This chain's CDR3 is CASSLGSGRYNEQFF. The CDR3 DNA reads as TGCGCCAGCAGCTTGGGTAGCGGAAGATACAATGAGCAGTTCTTC.

The chain recombines TRBV5-1 with TRBJ2-7; 8 bases are shared with TRBD1. Germline V lookup: CDR1 SGHRS, CDR2 YFSETQ. The V segment lost 0 bases and the J segment 6 bases; nucleotides outside the gene matches: 5. This CDR3 spans 14 amino acids. CDR3 DNA sequence: TGCGCCAGCAGCTTGGGGCAGGGGGCGTCCGAGCAGTACTTC. Amino acid sequence: CASSLGQGASEQYF.

This clone was counted between two and nine times. The V gene is TRBV15, the J gene TRBJ1-4, with 7 bases aligning to TRBD1. There are 16 residues in the CDR3. With V trimmed by 1 base and J by 0 bases, 2 bases remained unmatched. In germline, CDR1 is LNHNV, CDR2 YYDKDF (reference sequence). For the CDR3, the DNA is TGTGCCACCAGCAGAGCAGGGGGTGCAACTAATGAAAAACTGTTTTTT. This gives the protein CATSRAGGATNEKLFF.